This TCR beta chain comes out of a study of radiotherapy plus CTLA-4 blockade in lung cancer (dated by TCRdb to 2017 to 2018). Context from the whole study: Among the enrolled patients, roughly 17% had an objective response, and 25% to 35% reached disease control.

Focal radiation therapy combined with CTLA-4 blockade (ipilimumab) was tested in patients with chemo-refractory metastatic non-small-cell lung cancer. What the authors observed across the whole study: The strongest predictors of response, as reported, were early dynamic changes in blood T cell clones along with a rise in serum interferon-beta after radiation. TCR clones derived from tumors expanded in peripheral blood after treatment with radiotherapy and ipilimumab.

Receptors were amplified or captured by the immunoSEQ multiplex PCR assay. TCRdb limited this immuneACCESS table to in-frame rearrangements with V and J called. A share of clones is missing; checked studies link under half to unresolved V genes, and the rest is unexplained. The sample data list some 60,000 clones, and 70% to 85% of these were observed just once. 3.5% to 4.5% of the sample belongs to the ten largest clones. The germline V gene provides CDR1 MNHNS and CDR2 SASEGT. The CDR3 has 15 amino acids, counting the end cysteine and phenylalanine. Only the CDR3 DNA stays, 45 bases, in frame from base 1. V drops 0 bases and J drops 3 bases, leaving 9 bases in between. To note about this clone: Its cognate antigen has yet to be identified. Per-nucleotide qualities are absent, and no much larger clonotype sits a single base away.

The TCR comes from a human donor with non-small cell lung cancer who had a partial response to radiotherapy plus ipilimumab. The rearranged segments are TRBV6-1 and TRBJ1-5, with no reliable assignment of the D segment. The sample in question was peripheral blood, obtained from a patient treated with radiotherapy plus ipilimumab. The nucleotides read TGTGCCAGCAGTGAAGCAGGAGGCTTCAATCAGCCCCAGCATTTT. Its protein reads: CASSEAGGFNQPQHF.